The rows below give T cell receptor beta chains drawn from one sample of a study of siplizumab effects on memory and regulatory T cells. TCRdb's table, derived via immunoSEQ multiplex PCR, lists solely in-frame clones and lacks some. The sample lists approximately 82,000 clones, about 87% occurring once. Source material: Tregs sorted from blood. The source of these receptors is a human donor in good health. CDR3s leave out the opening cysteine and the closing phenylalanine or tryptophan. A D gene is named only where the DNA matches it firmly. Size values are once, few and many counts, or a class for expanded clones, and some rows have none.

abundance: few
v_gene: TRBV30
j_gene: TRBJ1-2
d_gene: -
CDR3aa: AWSVWAGGHGYT

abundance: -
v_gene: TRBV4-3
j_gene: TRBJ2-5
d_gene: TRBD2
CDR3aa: ASSQDLAGGPWPETQY

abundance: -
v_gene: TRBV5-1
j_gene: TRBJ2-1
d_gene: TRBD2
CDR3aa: ASSFQRPGGGNEQF

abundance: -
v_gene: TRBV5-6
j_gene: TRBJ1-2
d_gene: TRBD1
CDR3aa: ASSFGTAVNYGYT

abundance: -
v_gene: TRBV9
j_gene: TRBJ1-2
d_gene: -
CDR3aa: ASRADRYYGYT

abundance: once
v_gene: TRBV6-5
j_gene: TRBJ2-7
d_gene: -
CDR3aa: ASSSLAEQY

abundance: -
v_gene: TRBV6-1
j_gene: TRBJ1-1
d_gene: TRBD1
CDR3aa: ASSTGALTEAF

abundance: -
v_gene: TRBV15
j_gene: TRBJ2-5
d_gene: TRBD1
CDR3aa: ATSGGQGAGETQY

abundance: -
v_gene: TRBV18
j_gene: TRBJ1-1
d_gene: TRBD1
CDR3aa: ASSPRTGAVGEAF

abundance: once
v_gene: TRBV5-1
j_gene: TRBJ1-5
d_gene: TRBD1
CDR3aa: ASSGGTGGNQPQH

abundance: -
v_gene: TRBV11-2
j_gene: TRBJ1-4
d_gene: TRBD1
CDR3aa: ASSLGTGWANEKLF

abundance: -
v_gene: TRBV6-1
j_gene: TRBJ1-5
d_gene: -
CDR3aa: ASSETRGLGSNQPQH

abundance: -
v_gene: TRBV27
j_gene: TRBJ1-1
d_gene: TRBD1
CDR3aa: ASSLTPQGANTEAF

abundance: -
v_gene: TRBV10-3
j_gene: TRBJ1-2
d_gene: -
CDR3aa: AISEAGSNKYT

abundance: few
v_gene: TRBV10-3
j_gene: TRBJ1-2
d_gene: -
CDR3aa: AISEESGYT

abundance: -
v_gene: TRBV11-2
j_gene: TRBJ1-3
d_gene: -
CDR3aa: ASSLQQPSSGNTIY

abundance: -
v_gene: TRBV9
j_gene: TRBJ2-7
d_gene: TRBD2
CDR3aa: ASSGMAGGYEQY

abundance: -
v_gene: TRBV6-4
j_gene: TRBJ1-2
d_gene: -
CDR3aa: ASSESHGQGSYT

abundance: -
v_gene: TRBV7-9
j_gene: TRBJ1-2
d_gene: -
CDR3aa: ASSLSSQSSYGYT

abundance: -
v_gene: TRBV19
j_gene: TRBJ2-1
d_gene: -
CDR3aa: ASKQGGYNEQF

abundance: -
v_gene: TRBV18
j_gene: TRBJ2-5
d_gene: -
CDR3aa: ASSLQETQY

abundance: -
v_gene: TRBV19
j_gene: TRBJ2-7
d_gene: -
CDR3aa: ASSPWGDLDEQY

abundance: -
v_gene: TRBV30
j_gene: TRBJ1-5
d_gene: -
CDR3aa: AWNEGSNQPQH

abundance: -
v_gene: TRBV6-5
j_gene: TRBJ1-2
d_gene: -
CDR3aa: ASRPVLGAGYT

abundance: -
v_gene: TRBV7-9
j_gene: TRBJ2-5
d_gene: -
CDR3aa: ASSSPSLYQETQY

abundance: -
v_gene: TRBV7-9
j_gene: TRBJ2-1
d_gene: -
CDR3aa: ASSQLAEYNEQF

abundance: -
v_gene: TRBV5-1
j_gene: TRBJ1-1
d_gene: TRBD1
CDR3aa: ASSLGQGVPNTEAF